The T cell receptor beta chain under discussion was sequenced for a study of technical replicates of blood from a handful of donors. The CDR3 is 14 residues long. V shed 1 base and J shed 8 bases, with 11 bases lying between them. CDR1 and CDR2 (germline): SGHNT, YENEEA. Sequenced by immunoSEQ multiplex PCR; TCRdb stores in-frame clones only, minus some. The table has 74,000 or so clones, 85% to 95% seen once. This clonotype was sampled from a human donor in good health. The sample taken for sequencing was T cells isolated from PBMCs. The chain couples TRBV11-3 to TRBJ2-2; D gene ambiguous. CDR3: CASSLAPSLGELFF. The CDR3 nucleotides read TGTGCCAGCAGCTTAGCGCCTAGTTTAGGGGAGCTGTTTTTT.